This T cell receptor beta chain originates from a study of cytomegalovirus exposure and HLA in healthy donors. Whole-study results and caveats: Links to common viral pathogens appeared, in a later analysis, for several of the most significant clusters. A later analysis showed HLA-associated TCR beta chains outstripping equally common others in clonal expansion.

The ends were cut back, 0 bases at V and 1 base at J, with 5 bases in the middle. CDR1 and CDR2 from the germline V gene are LGHNA and YNFKEQ. The CDR3 consists of 14 residues. Each donor was healthy, and each was a bone marrow donor. The PCR contained 60 Vbeta and 13 Jbeta primers. Original methodology: The count from a later analysis was 70 million to 85 million unique TCR beta chains, 9.5 million to 11 million of them shared. TCRdb's table, derived via immunoSEQ multiplex PCR, lists solely in-frame clones and lacks some. The V and J calls and clone size were taken over from that table, and D and trimming were inferred from the DNA. The sample has approximately 150,000 clones, around three quarters seen once. The table lists this clone with a few counts. Its specificity is not known.

The clonotype originates from a woman aged 18 to 35 in good health and CMV-seropositive. This chain joins TRBV4-2 and TRBJ2-3, with unresolved D. Sequenced: PBMCs. The CDR3 DNA is TGTGCCAGCAGCCAAGATTCAGGCACAGATACGCAGTATTTT. This sequence encodes CASSQDSGTDTQYF.